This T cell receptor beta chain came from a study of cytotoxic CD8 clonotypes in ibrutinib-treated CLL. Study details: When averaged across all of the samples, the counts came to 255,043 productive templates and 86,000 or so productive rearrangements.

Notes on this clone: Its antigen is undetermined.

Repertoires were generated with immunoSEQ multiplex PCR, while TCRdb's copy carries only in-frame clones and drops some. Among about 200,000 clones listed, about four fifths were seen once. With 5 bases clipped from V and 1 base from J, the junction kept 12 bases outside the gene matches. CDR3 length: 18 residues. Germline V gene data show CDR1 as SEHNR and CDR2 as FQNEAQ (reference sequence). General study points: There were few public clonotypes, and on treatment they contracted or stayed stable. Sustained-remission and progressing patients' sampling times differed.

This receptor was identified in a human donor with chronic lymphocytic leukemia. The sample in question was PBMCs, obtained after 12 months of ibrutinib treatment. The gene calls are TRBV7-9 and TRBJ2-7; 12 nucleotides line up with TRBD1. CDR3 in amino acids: CASSPGGQGASKSYEQYF. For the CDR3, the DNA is TGTGCCAGCAGCCCCGGGGGACAGGGGGCGTCGAAGTCCTACGAGCAGTACTTC. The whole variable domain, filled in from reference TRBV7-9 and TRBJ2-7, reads DTGVSQNPRHKITKRGQNVTFRCDPISEHNRLYWYRQTLGQGPEFLTYFQNEAQLEKSRLLSDRFSAERPKGSFSTLEIQRTEQGDSAMYLCASSPGGQGASKSYEQYFGPGTRLTVT.